This entry concerns a single T cell receptor (beta chain). This table comes from immunoSEQ multiplex PCR, and its TCRdb copy is limited to in-frame clones, with some not included. The sample lists tens of thousands of clones, approximately 79% seen once, with 6.5% to 8% in the top ten. Germline CDR1 reads SGHTA; CDR2 reads FQGNSA. V shed 5 bases and J 7 bases; nucleotides not matched to a gene: 7. This CDR3 has 14 residues. The data were taken from a study of OX40 agonist ivuxolimab in advanced cancers. Background on the study: Dose-escalation subjects each had hepatocellular carcinoma, melanoma, renal cell or head and neck cancer.

The clonotype originates from an adult with an advanced solid tumor such as melanoma, head and neck, liver or kidney cancer. The material sequenced was CD4+ or CD8+ T cells sorted from blood, taken in a trial of the OX40 agonist ivuxolimab. This chain joins TRBV7-2 and TRBJ1-2; TRBD1 aligns across 10 bases. In nucleotides, the CDR3 is TGTGCCAGCAGCCAATCGCGGGACAGGGGTGGCTACACCTTC. Its translation: CASSQSRDRGGYTF.